This T cell receptor (beta chain) was captured in a study of blood T cells in healthy people across ages. The overall study: Roughly one uniquely barcoded beta molecule per two T cells was captured.

Primed by a sample-barcoded 5' primer and a J-beta primer mix, a second PCR proceeded for roughly 6 to 12 cycles. TCRdb passed the 5' RACE reads through MiXCR, listing each CDR3 protein once. The sample comprises 750,000 or so distinct CDR3 sequences, 25% of which are singletons, and more than 8% rests with the top ten. The germline V and J ends were trimmed by 7 bases and 1 base, with 11 bases remaining between them. The CDR3 is 13 amino acids. Germline loops: CDR1 SGHDT, CDR2 YYEEEE. This clonotype was observed a few times. These data were also reused for a study on T cells of mothers and their children. This second report adds: Persisting microchimeric T cell clones went undetected.

The gene calls are TRBV5-6 and TRBJ2-5; perhaps TRBD2 as D (5 bases). This sequence originates from a boy aged 5-17 years in good health. Sequenced input: blood. The CDR3 loop reads CASGVRAQETQYF. The CDR3 nucleotides read TGTGCCAGCGGGGTGAGGGCCCAAGAGACCCAGTACTTC.